Below, 8 T cell receptor beta chains from the same sample are listed, as sequenced in a study of T-cell reconstitution after alpha-beta-depleted transplantation in children. Unique molecular identifiers were used to barcode this TCRbeta library. From the PCR reads, TCRdb called clonotypes with MiXCR, one entry per CDR3 protein. The sample lists 200,000 to 250,000 distinct CDR3 sequences, 9.5% to 13% occurring once. The sample consisted of PBMCs, taken before TCRalphabeta/CD19-depleted stem cell transplant. The receptors shown here come from a child under two years old with acute myeloid leukemia, due to receive a stem cell transplant.

This clonotype was found many times. The chain employs TRBV5-1 and TRBJ2-1; D might be TRBD1 or TRBD2, each matching 6 bases. Germline V lookup: CDR1 SGHRS, CDR2 YFSETQ. The ends were cut back, 7 bases at V and 5 bases at J, with 13 bases in the middle. The CDR3 sequence is 13 residues long. CDR3 bases: TGCGCCAGCGGCGGGACAAATGACAATGAGCAGTTCTTC. This translates into CASGGTNDNEQFF.

In its sample, this clonotype was seen many times. J is TRBJ2-5 and V is TRBV7-9; perhaps TRBD2 as D (6 bases). Germline CDR1 SEHNR, CDR2 FQNEAQ (reference sequence). The V and J ends lost 3 bases and 9 bases respectively, with 8 bases between them. This CDR3 spans 11 amino acids. CDR3 loop: CASSFRDSQYF. The DNA for the CDR3 is TGTGCCAGCAGCTTCCGGGACTCCCAGTACTTC.

This clonotype was seen repeatedly, ten times or more. The chain has TRBV24-1 and TRBJ2-2; D is possibly TRBD1 (6 bases). V was cut by 9 bases and J by 4 bases, with 14 bases left in between. Germline CDR1 and CDR2: KGHDR and SFDVKD. The CDR3 spans 14 residues. The CDR3 region is CATGTGSLTGELFF. The CDR3 DNA is TGTGCCACCGGAACAGGGAGCCTCACCGGGGAGCTGTTTTTT.

This clonotype was observed at least ten times. The rearrangement joins TRBV7-6 to TRBJ2-2; weak D call: TRBD1 (6 bases). The CDR3 is 14 residues long. The V gene's germline CDR1 is SGHVS and CDR2 FNYEAQ. V gave up 6 bases and J gave up 1 base, with 9 bases separating them. CDR3 coding DNA: TGTGCCAGCAGATCGACAGGGAACACCGGGGAGCTGTTTTTT. Amino acid sequence: CASRSTGNTGELFF.

This clonotype was observed a handful of times. V gene TRBV11-2 combines with J gene TRBJ1-3, with a tentative D call TRBD1 (6 bases). Looked up from germline, CDR1 is SGHAT and CDR2 is FQNNGV. The CDR3 is made up of 16 amino acids. Trimming left V 3 bases short and J 2 bases short, with 14 bases between. The CDR3 reads CASSFKIGGTGNTIYF. In DNA form, the CDR3 reads TGTGCCAGCAGCTTCAAGATCGGGGGCACTGGAAACACCATATATTTT.

This clonotype was seen ten or more times. This chain joins TRBV20-1 and TRBJ1-1, with D possibly TRBD1 on 5 matching bases. The CDR3 is 12 residues long. The V end lost 5 bases, the J end lost 4 bases, and 11 bases lay between the germline ends. The germline gives CDR1 DFQATT, CDR2 SNEGSKA (reference sequence). CDR3 in DNA: TGCAGTGCTCCCAGGGTTCCCACTGAAGCTTTCTTT. Translated: CSAPRVPTEAFF.

This clonotype has ten or more counts. The chain joins TRBV27 to TRBJ1-5; the D is unclear. The CDR3 spans 13 residues. The germline CDR1 and CDR2 sequences are MNHEY and SMNVEV (reference sequence). Trimming pared 5 bases from V and 7 bases from J, leaving 12 bases between. CDR3 loop: CASSMAGGQPQHF. The CDR3 DNA follows: TGTGCCAGCAGTATGGCAGGAGGACAGCCCCAGCATTTT.

The V and J genes are TRBV2 and TRBJ2-2; the D gene could be TRBD1 or TRBD2 (6 bases each). Per germline, CDR1 SNHLY and CDR2 FYNNEI. The V end was cut by 7 bases, the J end by 4 bases, with 16 bases between. This CDR3 has 15 residues. As DNA, the CDR3 is TGTGCCAGCATGGGGGCGGGGAACCCCACCGGGGAGCTGTTTTTT. Translation gives CASMGAGNPTGELFF.